These 29 T cell receptor beta chains originate from one sample sequenced in a study of shared clonotypes between healthy human individuals (dated by TCRdb to the early 2020s). CD8 naive samples were obtained by positive selection for CCR7 among CD45RO-negative cells, yielding a CD45RA+CCR7+ population from which TemRA cells were excluded. The library was generated by the immunoSEQ multiplex PCR assay. TCRdb obtained this table from immuneACCESS and retained in-frame rearrangements with V and J assigned. These tables miss some clones; where compared with another copy, unresolved V genes account for less than half of the shortfall, and the remainder is unexplained. Present in this sample are millions of clones, about 94% of which were seen just once. The ten largest clones capture around 1.1% of the sample. The specimen was naive CD8+ T cells sorted from blood. The cell subset or site label, as the study defines it: CD45RA+CCR7+. The source is a young man in good health.

The chain couples TRBV29-1 to TRBJ2-1; 9 bases are a match to TRBD1. With V trimmed by 3 bases and J by 7 bases, 7 bases remained unmatched. The CDR3 length is 14 residues. From germline, CDR1 is SQVTM and CDR2 ANQGSEA. In DNA, the CDR3 is TGCAGCGTTGAGGGGACAGGGAAAATAAATGAGCAGTTCTTC. This sequence encodes CSVEGTGKINEQFF.

With regard to this clone: Within the sample, other DNA sequences also encode this same CDR3. This chain uses TRBV4-3 with TRBJ2-3; 7 bases agree with TRBD2. The CDR3 has 16 residues. J lost 0 bases, V lost 0 bases, and 3 bases had no gene match. Germline assignment: CDR1 LGHNA and CDR2 YSLEER. The CDR3, as DNA: TGCGCCAGCAGCCAAGACCCTAGCGGTAGCACAGATACGCAGTATTTT. Amino acids: CASSQDPSGSTDTQYF.

The rearrangement joins TRBV6-1 to TRBJ2-5; unclear D gene. Per germline, CDR1 MNHNS and CDR2 SASEGT. This CDR3 has 11 residues. V lost 7 bases and J 5 bases, leaving 8 bases between the germline ends. DNA of the CDR3: TGTGCCAGCACCTTCGGGGAGACCCAGTACTTC. Translating it yields CASTFGETQYF.

The gene calls are TRBV4-1 and TRBJ2-7; 13 bases map to TRBD2. J gave up 7 bases and V 4 bases, and 7 bases lay outside the gene matches. The germline CDR1 and CDR2 sequences are MGHRA and YSYEKL. The CDR3 is 15 amino acids. CDR3 bases: TGCGCCAGCAGCCCCGGGACTAGCGGGATGGATGAGCAGTACTTC. Protein product: CASSPGTSGMDEQYF.

The chain employs TRBV28 and TRBJ2-3; D is unresolved. The V gene lost 7 bases and the J gene lost 4 bases, with 12 bases spanning the gap. CDR3 length equals 13 residues. The germline CDR1 and CDR2 sequences are MDHEN and SYDVKM. Written as DNA, the CDR3 is TGTGCCAGCACCACCCACGATCCAGATACGCAGTATTTT. It encodes CASTTHDPDTQYF.

Concerning this clone: At one end the junction does not follow the germline gene, possibly because of a read error. The chain combines TRBV7-7 with TRBJ2-2, with 10 positions matching TRBD2. Germline V gene data show CDR1 as SSHAT and CDR2 as FNYEAQ (reference sequence). The CDR3 sequence is 19 residues long. The chain's CDR3 is CASSLYPLAGVANTGELFF. The CDR3 nucleotides are TGTGCTAGCAGCTTATACCCCCTAGCGGGAGTTGCGAACACCGGGGAGCTGTTTTTT.

In its sample, this clone was seen once. This chain links TRBV7-9 with TRBJ2-3; possibly TRBD2 for D (6 bases). The V gene's germline CDR1 is SEHNR and CDR2 FQNEAQ (reference sequence). V lost 3 bases, J lost 5 bases, and 18 bases lay in between. This CDR3 has 16 residues. The CDR3 bases are TGTGCCAGCAGCTTGAGTTTGACTAGTGCTAGAGATACGCAGTATTTT. This codes for CASSLSLTSARDTQYF.

As concerns this clone: Other DNA sequences in the sample encode the same CDR3. The V and J genes are TRBV7-6 and TRBJ2-5, with a tentative D call TRBD2 (5 bases). This CDR3 region has 13 residues. Germline-derived CDR1 and CDR2 are SGHVS and FNYEAQ. Trimming removed 2 bases at V and 3 bases at J, with 7 bases between. This CDR3 is CASSLYGEETQYF. The CDR3 bases are TGTGCCAGCAGCTTATACGGGGAAGAGACCCAGTACTTC.

Comments on this clone: Distinct nucleotide sequences in the sample also encode this CDR3. The chain recombines TRBV5-4 with TRBJ2-7, with D unresolved. The V end lost 0 bases, the J end lost 3 bases, and 10 bases lay between the germline ends. Per germline, CDR1 SGHNT and CDR2 YYREEE (reference sequence). This CDR3 contains 14 residues. The CDR3 is CASSLDPENYEQYF. The CDR3 coding sequence is TGTGCCAGCAGCTTGGATCCGGAAAACTACGAGCAGTACTTC. Full variable domain (missing parts from reference TRBV5-4 and TRBJ2-7): ETGVTQSPTHLIKTRGQQVTLRCSSQSGHNTVSWYQQALGQGPQFIFQYYREEENGRGNFPPRFSGLQFPNYSSELNVNALELDDSALYLCASSLDPENYEQYFGPGTRLTVT.

The rearrangement uses TRBV19 and TRBJ1-1; 7 bases line up with TRBD1. The V gene's germline CDR1 is LNHDA and CDR2 SQIVND (reference sequence). The CDR3 has 18 residues. Losses at the gene ends were 7 bases for V and 0 bases for J; bases not matched to a gene: 17. The CDR3 sequence is CASNPVGRGQSLNTEAFF. In DNA form, the CDR3 reads TGTGCCAGTAACCCTGTGGGTAGGGGGCAATCTCTGAACACTGAAGCTTTCTTT.

The chain joins TRBV7-9 to TRBJ2-7, with TRBD2 identical over 9 bases. Germline CDR1 SEHNR, CDR2 FQNEAQ (reference sequence). Germline trimming cut 5 bases from V and 4 bases from J; bases unmatched to any gene: 9. The CDR3 contains 15 residues. In DNA form, the CDR3 reads TGTGCCAGCAGCCCCCCTAGCGGGACAGCTTACGAGCAGTACTTC. This translates into CASSPPSGTAYEQYF. Using reference TRBV7-9 and TRBJ2-7 for the parts outside the CDR3, the full variable domain is DTGVSQNPRHKITKRGQNVTFRCDPISEHNRLYWYRQTLGQGPEFLTYFQNEAQLEKSRLLSDRFSAERPKGSFSTLEIQRTEQGDSAMYLCASSPPSGTAYEQYFGPGTRLTVT.

The chain links TRBV4-3 to TRBJ2-1; the D is unclear. This CDR3 spans 13 amino acids. CDR1 is LGHNA, CDR2 YSLEER, per germline. Trimming cost V 1 base and J 8 bases, with 9 bases left between them. CDR3 in amino acids: CASSQGDAYEQFF. The CDR3 DNA follows: TGCGCCAGCAGCCAAGGCGACGCGTATGAGCAGTTCTTC.

The rearrangement joins TRBV4-3 to TRBJ2-7; weak D call: TRBD1 (5 bases). With 0 bases removed from V and 7 bases from J, the gap between germline ends came to 7 bases. CDR3 size: 12 residues. Germline V lookup: CDR1 LGHNA, CDR2 YSLEER. CDR3 sequence: CASSQDHREQYF. The CDR3 DNA is TGCGCCAGCAGCCAAGATCACAGGGAGCAGTACTTC.

This chain uses TRBV4-1 with TRBJ1-2; TRBD1 might be the D (5 bases). The CDR3 loop spans 13 amino acids. V shed 0 bases and J shed 6 bases, with 8 bases lying between them. Germline V gives CDR1 MGHRA, CDR2 YSYEKL. CDR3 bases: TGCGCCAGCAGCCAAGAAGGGGCGGATGGCTACACCTTC. It codes for CASSQEGADGYTF.

The chain uses TRBV14 and TRBJ2-7; 12 nucleotides line up with TRBD2. The trim removed 4 bases at V and 3 bases at J, leaving 4 bases unmatched. The germline gives CDR1 SGHDN, CDR2 FVKESK. The CDR3 has 15 residues. The CDR3 DNA reads as TGTGCCAGCAGCCCTCGGACTAGCGGGGTCTACGAGCAGTACTTC. Its protein is CASSPRTSGVYEQYF.

The chain links TRBV2 to TRBJ1-1, with a possible D match to TRBD1 (5 bases). Germline CDR1 SNHLY, CDR2 FYNNEI. This CDR3 contains 15 residues. Between the trimmed V and J ends, which lost 3 bases and 4 bases, there was a span of 15 bases. The CDR3 sequence: CASSDGVKGRTEAFF. The CDR3 coding sequence is TGTGCCAGCAGTGATGGGGTGAAGGGGCGCACTGAAGCTTTCTTT.

As to this clone: Other DNA variants within this sample encode the same CDR3. The chain recombines TRBV9 with TRBJ2-5; D tentatively fits TRBD1 or TRBD2 (5 bases each). Germline values: CDR1 SGDLS, CDR2 YYNGEE. Trimming stripped 0 bases from V and 3 bases from J, with 6 bases between. CDR3 size: 13 residues. CDR3 residues: CASSVGGKETQYF. CDR3 coding DNA: TGTGCCAGCAGCGTAGGGGGGAAAGAGACCCAGTACTTC.

V and J are TRBV7-6 and TRBJ2-3; the D gene is possibly TRBD1 (5 bases). CDR1 is SGHVS, CDR2 FNYEAQ, per germline. The CDR3 contains 15 residues. The V end was cut by 1 base, the J end by 0 bases, with 8 bases between. The DNA for the CDR3 is TGTGCCAGCAGCTTAGAAGGGGCTAGCACAGATACGCAGTATTTT. This sequence encodes CASSLEGASTDTQYF.

The gene calls are TRBV28 and TRBJ2-7, with 8 positions matching TRBD1. V gave up 2 bases and J gave up 3 bases; unmatched junction bases: 6. Looked up from germline, CDR1 is MDHEN and CDR2 is SYDVKM. CDR3 size: 15 residues. The CDR3 protein is CASSLGRTGLYEQYF. In DNA form, the CDR3 reads TGTGCCAGCAGTTTAGGGAGGACAGGGCTCTACGAGCAGTACTTC.

This chain uses TRBV5-8 with TRBJ1-6; D remains unclear. Germline V gene data show CDR1 as SGHTS and CDR2 as YDEGEE. Trimming pared 0 bases from V and 11 bases from J, leaving 12 bases between. The CDR3 has 14 amino acids. The CDR3 spells CASSLAGTGAPLHF. The CDR3 DNA reads as TGTGCCAGCAGCTTGGCCGGCACGGGCGCACCCCTCCACTTT.

The table lists this clone with a few counts. V usage is TRBV5-8 and J usage is TRBJ2-7; TRBD2 might be the D (6 bases). CDR1 SGHTS and CDR2 YDEGEE come from the germline V gene. The V gene lost 6 bases and the J gene lost 0 bases, with 13 bases spanning the gap. The CDR3 contains 14 residues. The DNA of the CDR3 is TGTGCCAGCACAAGGCGGGGCAGCTCCTACGAGCAGTACTTC. It translates to CASTRRGSSYEQYF.

V usage is TRBV5-1 and J usage is TRBJ1-1; D may be TRBD1 (6 bases). This CDR3 has 15 amino acids. V shed 2 bases and J shed 3 bases, with 14 bases lying between them. Germline-derived CDR1 and CDR2 are SGHRS and YFSETQ. DNA for the CDR3: TGCGCCAGCAGCTTTGATGGGGGGCAGGACACTGAAGCTTTCTTT. It codes for CASSFDGGQDTEAFF.

The chain uses TRBV18 and TRBJ2-2, with D unclear. Between the trimmed V and J ends, which lost 3 bases and 2 bases, there was a span of 7 bases. Per germline, CDR1 KGHSH and CDR2 LQKENI. The CDR3 is made up of 14 amino acids. The DNA of the CDR3 is TGTGCCAGCTCACCGACCACTAACACCGGGGAGCTGTTTTTT. Its protein product is CASSPTTNTGELFF.

The chain couples TRBV14 to TRBJ2-2, with D possibly TRBD2 on 5 matching bases. Germline V gene sequence: CDR1 SGHDN, CDR2 FVKESK. Trimming shortened V by 2 bases and J by 5 bases, and 9 bases separated the two germline ends. This CDR3 comprises 14 residues. CDR3: CASSQFGMTGELFF. The CDR3 DNA reads TGTGCCAGCAGCCAATTCGGGATGACCGGGGAGCTGTTTTTT.

This chain joins TRBV11-2 and TRBJ2-2; D possibly uses TRBD1 or TRBD2 (5 bases each). The V gene lost 4 bases and the J gene lost 3 bases, with 6 bases spanning the gap. This CDR3 spans 13 amino acids. Germline-derived CDR1 and CDR2 are SGHAT and FQNNGV. The CDR3 loop is CASSWGYTGELFF. The CDR3 DNA follows: TGTGCCAGCAGCTGGGGGTACACCGGGGAGCTGTTTTTT.

The chain carries TRBV28 and TRBJ1-2; tentatively, D is TRBD1 (5 bases). CDR1 is MDHEN, CDR2 SYDVKM, per germline. This CDR3 is built from 15 residues. V lost 0 bases, J lost 8 bases, and 16 bases lay in between. In DNA, the CDR3 is TGTGCCAGCAGTTTATGGGGAGACAGTCTTGAGGGCTACACCTTC. This gives the protein CASSLWGDSLEGYTF.

CDR3 coding DNA: TGCGCCAGCAGTGAGTTACGGGAGGGCTCATACGAGCAGTACTTC. This sequence encodes CASSELREGSYEQYF. The rearrangement joins TRBV10-1 to TRBJ2-7, with 8 bases that match TRBD2. V shed 1 base and J 4 bases; nucleotides not matched to a gene: 6. Germline CDR1 reads WNHNN; CDR2 reads SYGVQD (reference sequence). CDR3 size: 15 residues.

This chain links TRBV21-1 with TRBJ1-6. TRBV21-1 is listed as a pseudogene. The CDR3 has 11 amino acids. CDR3 residues: CASSKGSPLHF. The CDR3 DNA follows: TGTGCCAGCAGCAAGGGATCACCCCTCCACTTT.

To note about this clone: The same CDR3 arises from other DNA sequences in this sample as well. This rearrangement joins TRBV19 to TRBJ2-7; D call uncertain. Germline V gene data show CDR1 as LNHDA and CDR2 as SQIVND (reference sequence). The CDR3 totals 13 residues. V lost 5 bases, J lost 2 bases, and 10 bases lay in between. The CDR3 DNA follows: TGTGCCAGTAGTCTAGGTCCCGCCTACGAGCAGTACTTC. Translation: CASSLGPAYEQYF.